The T cell receptor (beta chain) described here comes from a study of blood T cell repertoires in COVID-19 (dated by TCRdb to between 2020 and 2021). With respect to the entire study: Samples covering the acute and convalescent phases of COVID-19 were provided by collaborators in the United States, Italy and Spain. Nearly every sample came with metadata listing a de-identified subject ID, COVID-19 status, age in years and sex. The material from the prospective study consisted of cDNA or gDNA derived from T cells, B-cell-depleted T cells, or PBMCs. The repertoires were made available in a free public database intended to serve as a resource for research on the immune response to SARS-CoV-2. The samples were drawn from two sources: the first 160 participants of the ongoing ImmuneRACE study, and approximately 1,300 subjects contributed by 6 global collaborators. HLA class I and class II types, where available, came from metadata supplied by the sample provider rather than from assay-based typing. Subjects who had been exposed to COVID-19, were actively infected with it, or had recovered from it provided the deeply sampled blood TCRbeta repertoires that made up the dataset.

Concerning this clone: What antigen it recognizes has not been identified. No base qualities exist here, and no much larger clone lies one base off it.

TCRbeta CDR3 regions were amplified from genomic DNA using the immunoSEQ Assay, a bias-controlled multiplex PCR. The paper's processing steps were these. Nucleated cell counts per sample were estimated from amplification of reference gene primers within the assay. To quantify the absolute abundance of each unique TCRbeta CDR3 rearrangement, sequence reads were collapsed and filtered. For each sample, productive Simpson clonality was calculated as the square root of Simpson's diversity index across productive rearrangements. The clones in this table, taken by TCRdb from immuneACCESS, are in-frame only. Not every clone is retained; where verified, under half of the shortfall comes from an unresolved V gene, and the cause of the rest is unknown. The D gene and trimming were derived from the DNA, and the V and J assignments and clone size from that table. This sample has about 280,000 clones in its table, and roughly 85% of those were observed once. The top ten hold about 2.3% of the sample.

Participants in the prospective study were enrolled through a virtual design, were aged roughly 18 to 100 years, and lived in roughly 25 United States geographic areas. Cohort assignment in the prospective study relied on participant-reported clinical history from a screening survey and a study questionnaire. Recovered participants in ImmuneRACE Cohort 3 were defined by two consecutive negative NP/OP PCR tests, clearance by a healthcare professional, or resolution of symptoms. Mobile phlebotomists in the prospective study collected whole blood, serum and a nasopharyngeal or oropharyngeal swab from every participant. Over a roughly 2-month period, participants in the prospective study had the option of providing additional blood draws and questionnaires. Prospective study blood samples were shipped either frozen or at room temperature before DNA extraction. Study-level results and caveats: How much clinical and demographic metadata was included differed by source and by participant, and the metadata was provided uncurated.

CDR3 length: 16 amino acids, cysteine to phenylalanine. Left in the record is the CDR3 DNA by itself, 48 bases read in frame from the first base. V is clipped by 0 bases and J by 0 bases, and the sequence between their germline boundaries is 9 bases long. CDR1 and CDR2 were assigned from the germline V gene (reference sequence) as MNHEY and SMNVEV. The receptor comes from a woman aged 50 to 65 who had recovered from COVID-19. Sample: PBMCs or T cells enriched from blood (not recorded which). The chain couples TRBV27 to TRBJ2-1, with a tentative D gene TRBD2 over 5 matching bases. The sequence in DNA is TGTGCCAGCAGTTTATCGCTAGCCTCCTCCTACAATGAGCAGTTCTTC. It specifies CASSLSLASSYNEQFF.